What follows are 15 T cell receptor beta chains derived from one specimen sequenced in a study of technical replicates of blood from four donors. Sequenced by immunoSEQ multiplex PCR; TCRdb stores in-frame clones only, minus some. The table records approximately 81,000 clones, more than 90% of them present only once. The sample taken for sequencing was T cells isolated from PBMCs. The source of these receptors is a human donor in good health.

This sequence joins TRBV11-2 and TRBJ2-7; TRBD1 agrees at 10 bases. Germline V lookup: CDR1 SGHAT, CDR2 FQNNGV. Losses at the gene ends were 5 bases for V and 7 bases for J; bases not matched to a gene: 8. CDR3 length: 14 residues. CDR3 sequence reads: CASSPRQGAHEQYF. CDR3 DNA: TGTGCCAGCAGCCCACGACAGGGGGCGCATGAGCAGTACTTC.

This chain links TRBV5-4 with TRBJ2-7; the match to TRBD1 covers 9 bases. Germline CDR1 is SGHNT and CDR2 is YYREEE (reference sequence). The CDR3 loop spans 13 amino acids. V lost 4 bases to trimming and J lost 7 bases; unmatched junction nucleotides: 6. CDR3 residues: CASSQGQGFEQYF. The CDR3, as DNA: TGTGCCAGCAGCCAGGGACAGGGTTTTGAGCAGTACTTC.

CDR3 region: CASSSDREGSNEQYF. The CDR3 DNA reads as TGTGCCAGCAGTTCCGATCGGGAGGGAAGCAACGAGCAGTACTTC. The chain uses TRBV6-5 and TRBJ2-7; 8 bases align to TRBD2. CDR1 and CDR2 from the germline V gene are MNHEY and SVGAGI. The V and J ends lost 4 bases and 5 bases, in that order; junction bases with no gene match: 10. The CDR3 consists of 15 residues.

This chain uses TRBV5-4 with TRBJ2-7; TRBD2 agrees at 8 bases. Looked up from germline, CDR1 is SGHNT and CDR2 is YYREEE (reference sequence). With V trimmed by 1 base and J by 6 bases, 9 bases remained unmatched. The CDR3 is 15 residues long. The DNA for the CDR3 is TGTGCCAGCAGCTTGAACCTAGCGGGTCTCCTCGAGCAGTACTTC. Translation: CASSLNLAGLLEQYF.

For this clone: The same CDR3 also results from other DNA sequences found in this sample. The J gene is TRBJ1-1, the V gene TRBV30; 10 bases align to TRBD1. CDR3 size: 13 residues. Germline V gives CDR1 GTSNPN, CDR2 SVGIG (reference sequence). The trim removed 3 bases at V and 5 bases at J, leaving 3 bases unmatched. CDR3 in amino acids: CAWSGQGGTEAFF. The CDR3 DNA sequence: TGTGCCTGGAGCGGACAGGGGGGAACTGAAGCTTTCTTT.

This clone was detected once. As DNA, the CDR3 is TGTGCCAGCAGTTTTGGCCGATCAGGAAACACCATATATTTT. Translated, it gives CASSFGRSGNTIYF. The chain links TRBV28 to TRBJ1-3, with D unclear. The CDR3 runs to 14 residues. Germline CDR1 MDHEN, CDR2 SYDVKM. Trimming pared 3 bases from V and 4 bases from J, leaving 10 bases between.

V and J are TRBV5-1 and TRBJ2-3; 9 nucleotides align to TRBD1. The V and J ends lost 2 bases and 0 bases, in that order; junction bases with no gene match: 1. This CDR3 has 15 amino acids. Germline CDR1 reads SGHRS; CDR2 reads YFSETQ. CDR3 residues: CASSLDRGSTDTQYF. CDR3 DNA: TGCGCCAGCAGCTTAGACAGGGGGAGCACAGATACGCAGTATTTT. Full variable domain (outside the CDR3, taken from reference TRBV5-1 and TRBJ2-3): KAGVTQTPRYLIKTRGQQVTLSCSPISGHRSVSWYQQTPGQGLQFLFEYFSETQRNKGNFPGRFSGRQFSNSRSEMNVSTLELGDSALYLCASSLDRGSTDTQYFGPGTRLTVL.

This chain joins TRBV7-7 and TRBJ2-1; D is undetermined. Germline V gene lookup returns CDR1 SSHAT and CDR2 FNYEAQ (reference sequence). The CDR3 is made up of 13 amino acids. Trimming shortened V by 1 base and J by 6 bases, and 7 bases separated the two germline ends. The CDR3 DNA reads TGTGCCAGCAGCTTAGATTCTCTCAATGAGCAGTTCTTC. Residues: CASSLDSLNEQFF. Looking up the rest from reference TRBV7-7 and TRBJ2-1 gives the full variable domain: GAGVSQSPRYKVTKRGQDVTLRCDPISSHATLYWYQQALGQGPEFLTYFNYEAQPDKSGLPSDRFSAERPEGSISTLTIQRTEQRDSAMYRCASSLDSLNEQFFGPGTRLTVL.

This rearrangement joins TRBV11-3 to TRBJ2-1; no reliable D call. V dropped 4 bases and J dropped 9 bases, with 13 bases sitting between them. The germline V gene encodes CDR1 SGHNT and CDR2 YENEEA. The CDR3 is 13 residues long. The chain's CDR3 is CASSSFLSGEQFF. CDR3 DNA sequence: TGTGCCAGCAGCTCCTTCCTATCAGGTGAGCAGTTCTTC.

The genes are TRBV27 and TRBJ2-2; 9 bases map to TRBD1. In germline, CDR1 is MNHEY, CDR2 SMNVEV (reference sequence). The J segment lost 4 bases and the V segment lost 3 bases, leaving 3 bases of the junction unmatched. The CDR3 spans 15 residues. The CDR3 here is CASSFGTGSTGELFF. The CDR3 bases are TGTGCCAGCAGTTTTGGGACAGGGTCCACCGGGGAGCTGTTTTTT.

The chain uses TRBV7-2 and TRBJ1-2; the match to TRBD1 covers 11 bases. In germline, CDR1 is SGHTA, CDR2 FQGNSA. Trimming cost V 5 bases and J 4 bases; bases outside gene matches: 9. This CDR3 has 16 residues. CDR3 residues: CASSGWGGQGVYGYTF. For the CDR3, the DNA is TGTGCCAGCAGCGGATGGGGGGGACAGGGGGTCTATGGCTACACCTTC.

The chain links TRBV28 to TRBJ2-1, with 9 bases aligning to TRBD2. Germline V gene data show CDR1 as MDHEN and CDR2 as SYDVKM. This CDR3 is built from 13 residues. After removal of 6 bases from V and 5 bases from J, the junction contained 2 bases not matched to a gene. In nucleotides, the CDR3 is TGTGCCAGCAGGGCGGGAGGGGACAATGAGCAGTTCTTC. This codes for CASRAGGDNEQFF.

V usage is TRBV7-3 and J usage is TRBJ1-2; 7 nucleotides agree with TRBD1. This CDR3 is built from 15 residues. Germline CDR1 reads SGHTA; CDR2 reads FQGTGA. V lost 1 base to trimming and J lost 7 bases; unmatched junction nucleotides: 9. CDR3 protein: CASSLMSGGTGGYTF. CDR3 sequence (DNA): TGTGCCAGCAGCTTAATGTCAGGGGGAACCGGTGGCTACACCTTC.

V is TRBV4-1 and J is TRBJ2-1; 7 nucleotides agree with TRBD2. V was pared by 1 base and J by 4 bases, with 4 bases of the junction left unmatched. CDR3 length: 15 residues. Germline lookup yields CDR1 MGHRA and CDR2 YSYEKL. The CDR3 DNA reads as TGCGCCAGCAGCCAAGGACGGGAGGTTTACAATGAGCAGTTCTTC. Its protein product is CASSQGREVYNEQFF.

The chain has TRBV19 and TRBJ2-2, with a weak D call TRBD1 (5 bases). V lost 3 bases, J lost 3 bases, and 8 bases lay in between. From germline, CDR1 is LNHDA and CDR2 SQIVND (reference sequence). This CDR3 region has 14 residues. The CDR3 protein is CASSISRDTGELFF. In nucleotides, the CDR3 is TGTGCCAGTAGTATTTCCAGGGACACCGGGGAGCTGTTTTTT.